What follows is one T cell receptor beta chain and its context. There is no known antigen for this receptor. No clone much larger than this one lies a single base away; base qualities are absent. The treatment or condition label on this specimen signifies: oral pan-JAK inhibitor, 5-10 mg twice daily. Lesional scalp punch biopsies and peripheral blood were collected from alopecia areata patients. PBMCs were separated by density centrifugation and stained for CD3, CD4 and CD8, after which CD4+ and CD8+ T cells were sorted on a FACSAria. Counted from cysteine to phenylalanine, this CDR3 has 16 amino acids. Only the CDR3 DNA is retained, 48 bases long and in frame from the first base. V and J lose 4 bases and 6 bases, and a span of 19 bases separates them. CDR1 is given as SGHRS and CDR2 as YFSETQ, both from the germline V gene. The entry originates in a study of CD8+ T cells in alopecia areata (dated by TCRdb to 2017 to 2018). With regard to the full study: Treated patients were enrolled in an open-label pilot trial of oral tofacitinib at 5 to 10 mg twice daily for moderate-to-severe alopecia areata. Patients stayed on tofacitinib for 6 to 18 months and then had 6 months of follow-up off drug so that delayed response and recurrence could be assessed. In both human patients and the C3H/HeJ mouse model, the study applied high-throughput TCRbeta sequencing to look at T cell clonal expansion in alopecia areata. TCRbeta CDR3 regions were amplified by immunoSEQ multiplex PCR using 35 Vbeta forward and 13 Jbeta reverse primers. On the human side, TCRbeta sequencing was run on scalp tissue and on sorted CD4+ and CD8+ peripheral blood T cells from healthy controls and from alopecia areata patients with either patchy or totalis/universalis disease. Biopsies were taken from tofacitinib-treated patients at baseline and again at 4 and 24 weeks into treatment, and several of those patients also had a later scalp biopsy. Disease severity in treated patients was measured with the SALT score, which quantifies the percentage of affected scalp surface area. RNA was obtained with the PAXgene miRNA kit for fixed scalp, the miRNeasy kit for PBMCs, and the RNeasy kit for mouse skin. Scalp clonality was compared across normal scalp (n=4), patchy alopecia areata scalp (n=8), and alopecia totalis/universalis scalp (n=8). Overall results and qualifications from the work: Shared TCR sequences between patients were less evident than in mice, which may be partly attributable to HLA diversity in the patient population. Because the treated cohort was small and included a single nonresponder, larger studies are needed to assess links between baseline CD8+ expansion and response. Resident alphabeta T cells in normal human skin are also sequenced, complicating scalp TCR repertoire analysis, unlike mouse skin dominated by gammadelta T cells. Compared with normal scalp, lesional scalp, particularly in alopecia totalis/universalis, had higher clonality and more expanded CD8+ clones, which suggests antigenic drive. During tofacitinib treatment, many expanded lesional clones remained in scalp and blood, and this persistence may partly explain relapse after treatment is stopped. Scalp clonality and the number of expanded CD8+ clones among the top 100 scalp clones were significantly decreased by tofacitinib.

The protocol used for the library was the immunoSEQ multiplex PCR assay. RNA was extracted from all samples and reverse transcribed into cDNA as template for TCR sequencing. First-strand cDNA was synthesized with SuperScript III using a 2:1 mix of oligo-dT and random hexamers. A synthetic immune receptor repertoire was used to gauge amplification bias, and whatever bias remained was removed computationally. The authors processed their data as follows. After raw reads were preprocessed to remove errors, the CDR3 was defined following IMGT conventions as running from the conserved cysteine to phenylalanine. Clonality was computed as 1 minus the Shannon entropy, with the entropy normalized by log2 of the number of productive unique TCRs. Whether scalp clones were CD4 or CD8 was inferred by matching scalp TCRbeta sequences against CD4 and CD8 repertoires sorted from blood. TCRdb mirrors the immuneACCESS table, restricted to in-frame sequences. Some clones are absent from its copies; in checked studies, under half trace to an unresolved V gene, and the reason for the others is unknown. V, J and clone size derive from that table, while D and trimming were established from the DNA sequence. The sample table shows hundreds of thousands of clones, and around three fifths are seen once. The ten largest clones take up about 0.88% of the sample.

Sequenced here: CD4+ T cells sorted from blood, sampled around week 54, from a patient treated with tofacitinib. The sequence was collected from a human donor with alopecia areata. The chain is encoded by TRBV5-1 joined to TRBJ2-2, and the D gene may be TRBD1, 6 bases matching. CDR3 loop: CASSLITGMGAGELFF. The nucleotides read TGCGCCAGCAGCCTTATAACAGGGATGGGCGCCGGGGAGCTGTTTTTT.